These 21 T cell receptor beta chains came from one sample sequenced in a study of T cells in Graves' hyperthyroidism and ophthalmopathy. The investigators amplified TCR beta CDR3 regions from RNA transcripts. TCR CDR3 regions were first amplified by RT-PCR with HTBI primers. Each CDR3 protein gets one entry after TCRdb re-called the multiplex PCR reads with MiXCR. The table has about 600,000 distinct CDR3 sequences, around 15% seen once. Sequenced material: blood. Receptor source: a woman aged 40-49 years with Graves' ophthalmopathy.

This clonotype was recorded at least ten times. This chain uses TRBV18 with TRBJ2-7, with 7 positions matching TRBD1. CDR3 length equals 14 residues. CDR1 KGHSH and CDR2 LQKENI come from the germline V gene. Trimming took 3 bases from V and 4 from J; bases not matched to a gene: 6. The CDR3 nucleotides read TGTGCCAGCTCACCTACAGGGGTTCGTTACGAGCAGTACTTC. Its translation: CASSPTGVRYEQYF.

The chain recombines TRBV10-3 with TRBJ1-1, with D hard to call. This CDR3 region has 14 residues. Per germline, CDR1 ENHRY and CDR2 SYGVKD. V was clipped by 4 bases and J by 1 base, with 10 bases between them. CDR3 bases: TGTGCCATCAGTGGGCAGATAGAGAACACTGAAGCTTTCTTT. Protein: CAISGQIENTEAFF.

This clonotype was detected a few times. The chain couples TRBV27 to TRBJ1-1, with unresolved D. This CDR3 has 12 amino acids. V lost 3 bases and J lost 6, with 8 bases in between. Looked up from germline, CDR1 is MNHEY and CDR2 is SMNVEV (reference sequence). CDR3 in amino acids: CASSFPRAEAFF. In DNA, the CDR3 is TGTGCCAGCAGTTTCCCCCGCGCTGAAGCTTTCTTT.

V and J are TRBV18 and TRBJ1-2; D uncertain. The CDR3 length is 14 residues. Germline V gene sequence: CDR1 KGHSH, CDR2 LQKENI. Trimming shortened V by 4 bases and J by 3 bases, and 12 bases separated the two germline ends. The CDR3 loop reads CASSLSPSDYGYTF. The CDR3 DNA reads TGTGCCAGCTCACTCTCACCCTCGGACTATGGCTACACCTTC.

This clonotype was seen a handful of times. The chain is built from TRBV14 and TRBJ1-2; D is unclear. V gave up 0 bases and J gave up 5 bases, with 13 bases separating them. This CDR3 is built from 15 residues. Germline assignment: CDR1 SGHDN and CDR2 FVKESK. CDR3 loop: CASSQDPPLGYGYTF. The CDR3 bases are TGTGCCAGCAGCCAAGACCCCCCTCTTGGATATGGCTACACCTTC.

This clonotype was observed many times. This chain uses TRBV9 with TRBJ2-1; 9 bases line up with TRBD2. Germline CDR1 SGDLS, CDR2 YYNGEE. The V gene end was trimmed by 6 bases and the J gene end by 8 bases; junction bases not matched to a gene: 12. CDR3 length equals 15 residues. As DNA, the CDR3 is TGTGCCAGCAATAGGGGCGGGAGGGCCGAGGATGAGCAGTTCTTC. Its protein is CASNRGGRAEDEQFF.

V usage is TRBV7-8 and J usage is TRBJ1-5; 7 bases map to TRBD1. Germline V gene sequence: CDR1 SGHVS, CDR2 FQNEAQ. Germline trimming cut 1 base from V and 7 bases from J; bases unmatched to any gene: 10. This CDR3 contains 16 residues. CDR3 DNA: TGTGCCAGCAGCTTAGGCCCGGGGACAGTTCCGCAGCCCCAGCATTTT. Translating gives CASSLGPGTVPQPQHF.

This clonotype has at least ten counts. The chain has TRBV12-3 or TRBV12-4 and TRBJ2-7; D remains unclear. There are 13 residues in the CDR3. Trimming left V 6 bases short and J 6 bases short, with 15 bases between. In DNA, the CDR3 is TGTGCCAGCAGACTCTCAACTACCGGCGAGCAGTACTTC. Its protein is CASRLSTTGEQYF.

The chain combines TRBV12-3 or TRBV12-4 with TRBJ1-2, with 8 bases identical to TRBD1. After removal of 6 bases from V and 10 bases from J, the junction contained 13 bases not matched to a gene. The CDR3 length is 14 residues. The CDR3 loop reads CASSRQGSVKDYTF. The CDR3 bases are TGTGCCAGCAGCCGACAGGGGTCCGTGAAAGACTACACCTTC.

This clonotype was found a few times. The chain employs TRBV20-1 and TRBJ2-1; TRBD1 aligns across 8 bases. The CDR3 totals 15 residues. Germline assignment: CDR1 DFQATT and CDR2 SNEGSKA (reference sequence). The junction had 7 bases not matched to a gene; V was cut back by 0 bases and J by 6 bases. Written as DNA, the CDR3 is TGCAGTGCTAGAGATTTTCAGGGGGCTGGCAATGAGCAGTTCTTC. This codes for CSARDFQGAGNEQFF.

The chain employs TRBV28 and TRBJ1-1; D uncertain. Germline CDR1 and CDR2: MDHEN and SYDVKM. This CDR3 comprises 15 residues. Trimming took off 4 bases at V and 7 bases at J, with 19 bases between the two ends. In DNA form, the CDR3 reads TGTGCCAGCAGTTCCCCCACGCGCTCAGGCATTGAAGCTTTCTTT. Its protein product is CASSSPTRSGIEAFF. The whole variable domain, filled in from reference TRBV28 and TRBJ1-1, reads DVKVTQSSRYLVKRTGEKVFLECVQDMDHENMFWYRQDPGLGLRLIYFSYDVKMKEKGDIPEGYSVSREKKERFSLILESASTNQTSMYLCASSSPTRSGIEAFFGQGTRLTVV.

At least ten counts were recorded for this clonotype. The chain employs TRBV29-1 and TRBJ1-1, with a tentative D call TRBD1 (6 bases). V lost 3 bases and J 4 bases, leaving 12 bases between the germline ends. The length of the CDR3 is 13 residues. Per the germline V gene, CDR1 is SQVTM and CDR2 is ANQGSEA. The CDR3 DNA reads TGCAGCGTTGAGATCAGGGGTGGCACTGAAGCTTTCTTT. Translating it yields CSVEIRGGTEAFF.

This clonotype was detected a few times. V usage is TRBV5-1 and J usage is TRBJ2-3; 7 bases map to TRBD2. The germline gives CDR1 SGHRS, CDR2 YFSETQ. The CDR3 runs to 16 residues. After removal of 2 bases from V and 4 bases from J, the junction contained 10 bases not matched to a gene. This CDR3 reads CASSLGPGLDSDTQYF. CDR3 nucleotides: TGCGCCAGCAGCTTAGGACCCGGACTAGACTCAGATACGCAGTATTTT.

In DNA, the CDR3 is TGTGCCAGCAGTGAGGGACAGGGGGCTACCGGGGAGCTGTTTTTT. This codes for CASSEGQGATGELFF. The chain links TRBV2 to TRBJ2-2, with 12 positions matching TRBD1. There are 15 residues in the CDR3. Trimming took 3 bases from V and 5 from J; bases not matched to a gene: 1. Germline lookup yields CDR1 SNHLY and CDR2 FYNNEI.

The CDR3 DNA reads TGTGCCAGCAGTTACGCGGGACAGGGGAAGGCCGGGGAGCTGTTTTTT. It encodes CASSYAGQGKAGELFF. The V call is TRBV6-9, the J call TRBJ2-2; 10 positions match TRBD1. CDR3 length: 16 residues. Trimming removed 3 bases from V and 6 bases from J; junction bases left unmatched: 7. Germline values: CDR1 MNHGY, CDR2 SVAAGI.

This clonotype was picked up many times. This chain connects TRBV11-2 to TRBJ1-1; D gene uncertain. Trimming pared 2 bases from V and 5 bases from J, leaving 12 bases between. CDR1 and CDR2 from the germline V gene are SGHAT and FQNNGV. The CDR3 has 14 residues. The CDR3 sequence is CASSLRNGDTEAFF. CDR3 nucleotides: TGTGCCAGCAGCTTACGAAATGGGGATACTGAAGCTTTCTTT. The entire variable domain, with the rest obtained from reference TRBV11-2 and TRBJ1-1, is as follows: EAGVAQSPRYKIIEKRQSVAFWCNPISGHATLYWYQQILGQGPKLLIQFQNNGVVDDSQLPKDRFSAERLKGVDSTLKIQPAKLEDSAVYLCASSLRNGDTEAFFGQGTRLTVV.

This clonotype was counted between two and nine times. The V call is TRBV5-5, the J call TRBJ1-2; a possible D gene is TRBD1 (5 bases). The length of the CDR3 is 14 residues. Per the germline V gene, CDR1 is SGHKS and CDR2 is YYEKEE (reference sequence). V was pared by 7 bases and J by 8 bases, with 21 bases between. CDR3 coding DNA: TGTGCCAGCGGTCAGACAGCCCAGGCAGGGGGCTACACCTTC. This gives the protein CASGQTAQAGGYTF.

The table lists this clonotype with many counts. This sequence joins TRBV20-1 and TRBJ2-3, with TRBD2 as a possible D gene (5 bases). Germline assignment: CDR1 DFQATT and CDR2 SNEGSKA (reference sequence). The CDR3 loop spans 11 amino acids. The CDR3 DNA follows: TGCTCAAGAGCGAGGGCAGATACGCAGTATTTT. This encodes CSRARADTQYF.

This clonotype has ten or more counts. The V gene is TRBV5-1, the J gene TRBJ1-6; the match to TRBD1 covers 7 bases. The CDR3 consists of 14 residues. With 4 bases clipped from V and 8 bases from J, the junction kept 6 bases outside the gene matches. Germline assignment: CDR1 SGHRS and CDR2 YFSETQ. The CDR3 coding sequence is TGCGCCAGCAGCCCACAGGGGATCGATTCACCCCTCCACTTT. Its protein is CASSPQGIDSPLHF.

The chain employs TRBV7-8 and TRBJ2-1; 12 nucleotides agree with TRBD1. CDR1 SGHVS and CDR2 FQNEAQ come from the germline V gene. V lost 5 bases, J lost 7 bases, and 9 bases stayed unmatched. This CDR3 region has 16 residues. The CDR3, as DNA: TGTGCCAGCAGCGTGTTGGGACAGGGGGCGAAAAATGAGCAGTTCTTC. Encoded protein: CASSVLGQGAKNEQFF.

This clonotype has a count of ten or more. J is TRBJ2-5 and V is TRBV11-2; no firm D call. Trimming shortened V by 2 bases and J by 5 bases, and 21 bases separated the two germline ends. The CDR3 totals 17 residues. Germline CDR1 reads SGHAT; CDR2 reads FQNNGV. CDR3 loop: CASSLKAGTVVVETQYF. The CDR3 region has the DNA TGTGCCAGCAGCTTAAAGGCAGGAACAGTAGTTGTGGAGACCCAGTACTTC.